These 29 T cell receptor beta chains were all obtained from the same sample, sequenced in a study of response to subunit inactivated influenza vaccine. TCRdb ran MiXCR on the RT-PCR reads and lists one entry per CDR3 protein. This table has around 650,000 distinct CDR3 sequences, around a sixth appearing once. Sequencing was performed on PBMCs from blood, taken approximately 12 days after vaccination. All receptors come from a middle-aged man who received an inactivated influenza vaccine.

The V and J genes are TRBV20-1 and TRBJ2-1; D perhaps matches TRBD2 (5 bases). The CDR3 has 13 amino acids. Trimming cost V 6 bases and J 3 bases, with 12 bases left between them. The germline CDR1 and CDR2 sequences are DFQATT and SNEGSKA (reference sequence). The CDR3 DNA follows: TGCAGTGCCACCGGGATCTACTACAATGAGCAGTTCTTC. Its protein is CSATGIYYNEQFF.

This rearrangement joins TRBV6-1 to TRBJ2-5; TRBD2 agrees at 8 bases. The CDR3 has 16 amino acids. The junction had 11 bases not matched to a gene; V was cut back by 3 bases and J by 5 bases. Germline V gene sequence: CDR1 MNHNS, CDR2 SASEGT. This chain's CDR3 is CASSDGITSGGETQYF. Here the CDR3 DNA reads TGTGCCAGCAGTGACGGTATAACTAGCGGAGGGGAGACCCAGTACTTC.

The genes are TRBV12-3 or TRBV12-4 and TRBJ2-2; TRBD1 matches at 7 bases. V trimming: 6 bases; J trimming: 2 bases; junction bases outside the gene matches: 6. The CDR3 totals 15 residues. For the CDR3, the DNA is TGTGCCAGCAGCGGACAGGCCGAAAACACCGGGGAGCTGTTTTTT. Protein product: CASSGQAENTGELFF.

The V call is TRBV7-6, the J call TRBJ2-6, with unresolved D. CDR1 SGHVS and CDR2 FNYEAQ come from the germline V gene. The CDR3 is 15 residues long. Trimming removed 4 bases at V and 0 bases at J, with 7 bases between. The DNA of the CDR3 is TGTGCCAGCAGCTCTTTGATCTCTGGGGCCAACGTCCTGACTTTC. Translating gives CASSSLISGANVLTF. The variable domain in full, with the rest retrieved from reference TRBV7-6 and TRBJ2-6, is GAGVSQSPRYKVTKRGQDVALRCDPISGHVSLYWYRQALGQGPEFLTYFNYEAQQDKSGLPNDRFSAERPEGSISTLTIQRTEQRDSAMYRCASSSLISGANVLTFGAGSRLTVL.

The chain is built from TRBV7-6 and TRBJ1-1; weak D call: TRBD1 (5 bases). Germline CDR1 and CDR2: SGHVS and FNYEAQ. Trimming removed 5 bases from V and 3 bases from J, with 16 bases in between. CDR3 size: 15 residues. CDR3 sequence: CASSPRDTGDTEAFF. CDR3 DNA sequence: TGTGCCAGCAGCCCGCGGGATACGGGGGACACTGAAGCTTTCTTT.

The chain employs TRBV5-6 and TRBJ2-2; TRBD1 aligns across 7 bases. This CDR3 is built from 14 residues. Per germline, CDR1 SGHDT and CDR2 YYEEEE. Unmatched junction bases numbered 4, after V lost 0 bases and J lost 8 bases. The CDR3 is CASSLVPGGGELFF. As DNA, the CDR3 is TGTGCCAGCAGCTTGGTTCCAGGGGGTGGGGAGCTGTTTTTT.

This clonotype has just a few counts. The chain carries TRBV28 and TRBJ2-5; perhaps TRBD1 as D (5 bases). The CDR3 runs to 14 residues. Germline assignment: CDR1 MDHEN and CDR2 SYDVKM. V was shortened by 6 bases and J by 3 bases, with 14 bases between the two germline ends. CDR3 in DNA: TGTGCCAGCAGCCGCAGGGCAGCCGAAGAGACCCAGTACTTC. Residues: CASSRRAAEETQYF.

This clonotype appeared a few times. This rearrangement joins TRBV6-1 to TRBJ2-1; TRBD2 is a possible D gene (7 bases). CDR3 length equals 14 residues. CDR1 is MNHNS, CDR2 SASEGT, per germline. Trimming shortened V by 5 bases and J by 6 bases, and 14 bases separated the two germline ends. Here the CDR3 DNA reads TGTGCCAGCAGTCCGAGGGGGGGACGCAATGAGCAGTTCTTC. It specifies CASSPRGGRNEQFF.

This chain joins TRBV18 and TRBJ2-3, with 8 bases matching TRBD2. Germline CDR1 is KGHSH and CDR2 is LQKENI. This CDR3 region has 16 residues. With V trimmed by 3 bases and J by 4 bases, 9 bases remained unmatched. The chain's CDR3 is CASSPPGLANSDTQYF. CDR3 bases: TGTGCCAGCTCACCGCCAGGACTAGCTAACTCAGATACGCAGTATTTT.

The CDR3: CASSYSDLGSKYF. Here the CDR3 DNA reads TGTGCCAGCAGTTACTCGGACCTGGGCAGCAAGTATTTT. This chain links TRBV6-5 with TRBJ2-3, with unresolved D. The V gene's germline CDR1 is MNHEY and CDR2 SVGAGI. The CDR3 consists of 13 residues. Trimming took 0 bases from V and 13 from J, leaving 14 bases between them.

This clonotype was found a few times. The CDR3 protein is CSVPGLAGAVGDEQYF. CDR3 in DNA: TGCAGTGTCCCGGGACTAGCGGGAGCGGTTGGCGACGAGCAGTACTTC. The genes are TRBV20-1 and TRBJ2-7; 14 nucleotides line up with TRBD2. CDR3 length equals 16 residues. V was clipped by 7 bases and J by 5 bases; unmatched bases: 13. Germline lookup yields CDR1 DFQATT and CDR2 SNEGSKA (reference sequence).

The gene calls are TRBV12-3 or TRBV12-4 and TRBJ2-7; a weak D match, TRBD1 (5 bases). This CDR3 region has 15 residues. The V and J ends lost 1 base and 3 bases respectively, with 13 bases between them. CDR3 bases: TGTGCCAGCAGTTTAGGTGGCAGGGCGGACTACGAGCAGTACTTC. Protein product: CASSLGGRADYEQYF.

The chain employs TRBV4-3 and TRBJ1-1; a weak D match, TRBD1 (6 bases). The ends were cut back, 0 bases at V and 6 bases at J, with 17 bases in the middle. The CDR3 loop spans 16 amino acids. Germline lookup yields CDR1 LGHNA and CDR2 YSLEER. The CDR3 sequence is CASSQDPGQFRAEAFF. CDR3 DNA sequence: TGCGCCAGCAGCCAAGATCCCGGACAGTTTAGGGCTGAAGCTTTCTTT.

This clonotype has more than one count but fewer than ten. The V gene is TRBV20-1, the J gene TRBJ2-2; D gene ambiguous. V was trimmed by 2 bases and J by 0 bases, leaving 7 bases between them. Per the germline V gene, CDR1 is DFQATT and CDR2 is SNEGSKA (reference sequence). The CDR3 sequence is 14 residues long. CDR3 nucleotides: TGCAGTGCTAGACGACGGGCGAACACCGGGGAGCTGTTTTTT. It encodes CSARRRANTGELFF.

This chain connects TRBV3-1 to TRBJ1-5; D is perhaps TRBD1 (6 bases). Germline CDR1 and CDR2: LGHDT and YNNKEL (reference sequence). V lost 3 bases and J lost 3, with 9 bases in between. The CDR3 covers 14 residues. The CDR3 is CASSHGGVNQPQHF. CDR3 bases: TGTGCCAGCAGCCATGGGGGCGTCAATCAGCCCCAGCATTTT.

This clonotype was seen only a few times. V and J are TRBV5-1 and TRBJ2-2, with TRBD1 as a possible D gene (5 bases). CDR3 length: 14 residues. Trimming shortened V by 5 bases and J by 0 bases, and 8 bases separated the two germline ends. The germline CDR1 and CDR2 sequences are SGHRS and YFSETQ. CDR3 sequence: CASRDKTNTGELFF. The CDR3 nucleotides read TGCGCCAGCAGGGACAAGACGAACACCGGGGAGCTGTTTTTT.

The chain combines TRBV7-8 with TRBJ2-5; TRBD1 matches 7 bases. This CDR3 has 15 residues. Trimming removed 2 bases from V and 1 base from J; junction bases left unmatched: 4. Germline V gene sequence: CDR1 SGHVS, CDR2 FQNEAQ. The CDR3 region is CASSLHRGPQETQYF. CDR3 bases: TGTGCCAGCAGCTTACACAGGGGCCCCCAAGAGACCCAGTACTTC.

The chain carries TRBV11-2 and TRBJ2-7; D gene unclear. Germline CDR1 and CDR2: SGHAT and FQNNGV. V was trimmed by 2 bases and J by 3 bases, leaving 8 bases between them. The CDR3 runs to 13 residues. CDR3 region: CASSLTIFYEQYF. The CDR3, as DNA: TGTGCCAGCAGCTTAACAATCTTCTACGAGCAGTACTTC.

This clonotype has a handful of counts. The V and J genes are TRBV19 and TRBJ2-1; D not certain. V was pared by 6 bases and J by 6 bases, with 6 bases between. The CDR3 totals 11 residues. Germline CDR1 reads LNHDA; CDR2 reads SQIVND (reference sequence). The CDR3 DNA reads TGTGCCAGTAGCACTCTCAATGAGCAGTTCTTC. Its translation: CASSTLNEQFF.

The gene calls are TRBV11-2 and TRBJ2-3; 7 bases line up with TRBD1. The V gene's germline CDR1 is SGHAT and CDR2 FQNNGV. The CDR3 has 16 residues. The junction had 12 bases not matched to a gene; V was cut back by 5 bases and J by 4 bases. CDR3 loop: CASSETGNGFADTQYF. The CDR3 DNA is TGTGCCAGCAGCGAGACAGGGAATGGGTTTGCAGATACGCAGTATTTT.

Written as DNA, the CDR3 is TGTGCTAGTGGTTACGGACTAGCGGGAGGCGAGACCCAGTACTTC. Translated: CASGYGLAGGETQYF. The V call is TRBV12-5, the J call TRBJ2-5; TRBD2 matches 14 bases. The CDR3 has 15 residues. Germline-derived CDR1 and CDR2 are LGHNT and FRNRAP. J gave up 5 bases and V 4 bases, and 3 bases lay outside the gene matches.

V is TRBV29-1 and J is TRBJ2-1; D is unresolved. CDR3 length: 11 residues. The V end was cut by 5 bases, the J end by 10 bases, with 12 bases between. CDR1 is SQVTM and CDR2 is ANQGSEA in the germline V gene. The CDR3 DNA sequence: TGCAGCGTTTCCACGCGTACCGAGCAGTTCTTC. Translated: CSVSTRTEQFF.

This clonotype was recorded a few times. The gene calls are TRBV27 and TRBJ1-4; a possible D gene is TRBD1 (6 bases). Germline CDR1 is MNHEY and CDR2 is SMNVEV (reference sequence). The CDR3 covers 15 residues. Between the trimmed V and J ends, which lost 1 base and 1 base, there was a span of 7 bases. The CDR3 loop reads CASSLWGQTNEKLFF. The CDR3 DNA follows: TGTGCCAGCAGTTTATGGGGGCAAACTAATGAAAAACTGTTTTTT.

J is TRBJ1-2 and V is TRBV20-1, with 8 bases matching TRBD1. The CDR3 is 15 amino acids. After removal of 0 bases from V and 8 bases from J, the junction contained 11 bases not matched to a gene. The germline V gene encodes CDR1 DFQATT and CDR2 SNEGSKA (reference sequence). The CDR3 DNA sequence: TGCAGTGCTAGAGATCTCCAGGGGGCGCTTGGGGGCTACACCTTC. This gives the protein CSARDLQGALGGYTF.

This clonotype was counted many times. V usage is TRBV20-1 and J usage is TRBJ2-7; possibly TRBD2 for D (6 bases). In germline, CDR1 is DFQATT, CDR2 SNEGSKA (reference sequence). Trimming shortened V by 6 bases and J by 2 bases, and 17 bases separated the two germline ends. The CDR3 is 14 amino acids. As DNA, the CDR3 is TGCAGTGCCCGGTGGGCGGGGAGCACCTACGAGCAGTACTTC. Protein product: CSARWAGSTYEQYF.

The V and J genes are TRBV12-3 or TRBV12-4 and TRBJ1-2, with D possibly being TRBD1 (5 bases). The germline V and J ends were trimmed by 0 bases and 5 bases, with 10 bases remaining between them. CDR3 length: 14 residues. The CDR3 DNA sequence: TGTGCCAGCAGTTTAGCAGGGGTCCGATATGGCTACACCTTC. This gives the protein CASSLAGVRYGYTF.

This clonotype occurred a few times. V and J are TRBV4-3 and TRBJ2-1; 12 bases are shared with TRBD1. The CDR3 runs to 19 residues. In germline, CDR1 is LGHNA, CDR2 YSLEER. With 1 base clipped from V and 3 bases from J, the junction kept 10 bases outside the gene matches. The CDR3 DNA reads TGCGCCAGCAGCCAAGGCTTTGCCGGGACAGGGGGCAACTACAATGAGCAGTTCTTC. As protein: CASSQGFAGTGGNYNEQFF.

This clonotype has at least ten counts. The chain joins TRBV7-6 to TRBJ2-5; D is perhaps TRBD1 or TRBD2 (5 bases each). The V and J ends lost 6 bases and 5 bases respectively, with 22 bases between them. The CDR3 is 16 residues long. CDR1 SGHVS and CDR2 FNYEAQ come from the germline V gene. CDR3 sequence reads: CASRHIYGTAGETQYF. CDR3 DNA: TGTGCCAGCAGACATATATATGGGACGGCAGGGGAGACCCAGTACTTC. Full variable domain (missing parts from reference TRBV7-6 and TRBJ2-5): GAGVSQSPRYKVTKRGQDVALRCDPISGHVSLYWYRQALGQGPEFLTYFNYEAQQDKSGLPNDRFSAERPEGSISTLTIQRTEQRDSAMYRCASRHIYGTAGETQYFGPGTRLLVL.

The chain recombines TRBV28 with TRBJ2-7; TRBD1 might be the D (6 bases). CDR3 length: 12 residues. Germline assignment: CDR1 MDHEN and CDR2 SYDVKM. V gave up 5 bases and J gave up 6 bases, with 11 bases separating them. CDR3 sequence (DNA): TGTGCCAGCAGTGCCAGGGGTTTCGAGCAGTACTTC. Its translation: CASSARGFEQYF.